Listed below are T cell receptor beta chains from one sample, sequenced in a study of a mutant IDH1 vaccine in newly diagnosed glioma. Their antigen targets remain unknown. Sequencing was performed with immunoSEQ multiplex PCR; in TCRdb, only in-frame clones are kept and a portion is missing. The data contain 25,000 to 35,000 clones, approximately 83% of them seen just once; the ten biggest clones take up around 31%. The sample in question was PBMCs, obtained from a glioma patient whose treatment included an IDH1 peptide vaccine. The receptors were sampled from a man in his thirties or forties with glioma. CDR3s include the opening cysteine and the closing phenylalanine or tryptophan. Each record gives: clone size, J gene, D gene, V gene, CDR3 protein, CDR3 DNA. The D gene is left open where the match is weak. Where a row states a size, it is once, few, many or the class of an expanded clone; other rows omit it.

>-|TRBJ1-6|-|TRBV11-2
CASSIVDSPLHF
TGTGCCAGCAGCATTGTAGATTCACCCCTCCACTTT
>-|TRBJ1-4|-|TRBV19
CASSAYEKLFF
TGTGCCAGTAGTGCTTATGAAAAACTGTTTTTT
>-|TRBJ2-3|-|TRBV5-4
CASRQRQRSSTDTQYF
TGTGCCAGCAGACAACGCCAGCGGAGCAGCACAGATACGCAGTATTTT
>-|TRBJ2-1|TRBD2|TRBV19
CASSIDGLADEQFF
TGTGCCAGTAGTATAGACGGACTAGCGGATGAGCAGTTCTTC
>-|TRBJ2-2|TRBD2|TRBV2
CASSVHPSGSSGELFF
TGTGCCAGCAGTGTACATCCTAGCGGGAGTTCCGGGGAGCTGTTTTTT
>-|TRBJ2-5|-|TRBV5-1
CASSQGKETQYF
TGCGCCAGCAGCCAGGGGAAGGAGACCCAGTACTTC
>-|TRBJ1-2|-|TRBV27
CASSDNRPPNYGYTF
TGTGCCAGCAGTGACAACAGGCCGCCTAACTATGGCTACACCTTC
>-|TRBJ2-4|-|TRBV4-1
CASSQDQGNIQYF
TGCGCCAGCAGCCAAGATCAGGGAAACATTCAGTACTTC
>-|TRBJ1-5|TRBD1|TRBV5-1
CASSQKSRPRGNQPQHF
TGCGCCAGCAGCCAAAAATCTAGACCCAGGGGGAATCAGCCCCAGCATTTT
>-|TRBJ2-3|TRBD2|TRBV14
CASSQRTGLGIDTQYF
TGTGCCAGCAGCCAAAGAACGGGACTAGGCATAGATACGCAGTATTTT
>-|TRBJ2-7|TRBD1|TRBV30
CAWNRGPYEQYF
TGTGCCTGGAACAGGGGACCCTACGAGCAGTACTTC
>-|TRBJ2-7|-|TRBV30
CAWSEPKTRAAYEQYF
TGTGCCTGGAGTGAACCCAAGACCCGGGCGGCCTACGAGCAGTACTTC
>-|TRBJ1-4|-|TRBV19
CASRSTPTANEKLFF
TGTGCCAGTAGATCTACACCTACGGCTAATGAAAAACTGTTTTTT
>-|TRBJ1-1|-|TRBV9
CASSVGGRGSTEAFF
TGTGCCAGCAGCGTAGGGGGAAGGGGTAGCACTGAAGCTTTCTTT
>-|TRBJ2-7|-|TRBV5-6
CASSLYSSYEQYF
TGTGCCAGCAGCTTGTATAGTTCTTACGAGCAGTACTTC
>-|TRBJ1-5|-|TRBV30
CAWRPFGQGYQPQHF
TGTGCCTGGAGACCCTTTGGTCAGGGCTATCAGCCCCAGCATTTT
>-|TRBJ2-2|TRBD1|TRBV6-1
CASSEVAQGAGELFF
TGTGCCAGCAGTGAAGTCGCCCAGGGGGCCGGGGAGCTGTTTTTT
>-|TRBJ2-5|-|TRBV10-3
CAISEGRVEETQYF
TGTGCCATCAGTGAGGGCAGGGTAGAAGAGACCCAGTACTTC
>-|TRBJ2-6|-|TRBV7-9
CASRQTGYGANVLTF
TGTGCCAGCAGACAAACAGGGTACGGGGCCAACGTCCTGACTTTC
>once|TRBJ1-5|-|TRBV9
CASSDGFNQPQHF
TGTGCCAGCAGCGACGGTTTCAATCAGCCCCAGCATTTT
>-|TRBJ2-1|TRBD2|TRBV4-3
CASSQDSGGNEQFF
TGCGCCAGCAGCCAAGATAGCGGGGGAAATGAGCAGTTCTTC
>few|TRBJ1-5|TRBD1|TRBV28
CASSFEGAGQPQHF
TGTGCCAGCAGTTTTGAGGGGGCGGGTCAGCCCCAGCATTTT